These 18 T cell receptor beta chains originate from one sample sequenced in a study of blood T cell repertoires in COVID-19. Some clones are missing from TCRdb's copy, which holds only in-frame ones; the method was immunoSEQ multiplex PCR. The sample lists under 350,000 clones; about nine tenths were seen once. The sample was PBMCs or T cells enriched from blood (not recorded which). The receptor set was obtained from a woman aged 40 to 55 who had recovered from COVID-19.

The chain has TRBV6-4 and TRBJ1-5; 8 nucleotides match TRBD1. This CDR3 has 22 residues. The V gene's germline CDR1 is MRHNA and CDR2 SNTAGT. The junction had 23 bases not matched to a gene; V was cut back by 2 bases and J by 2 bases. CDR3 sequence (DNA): TGTGCCAGCAGTGACCTAATTCGGCACCCCCTCCGCATACAGGGGGGCAATCAGCCCCAGCATTTT. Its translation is CASSDLIRHPLRIQGGNQPQHF.

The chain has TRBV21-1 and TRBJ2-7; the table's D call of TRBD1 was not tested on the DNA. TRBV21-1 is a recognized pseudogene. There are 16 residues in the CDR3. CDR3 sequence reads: CASSKGGTGGPYEQYF. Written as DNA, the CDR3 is TGTGCCAGCAGCAAAGGAGGGACAGGGGGTCCCTACGAGCAGTACTTC.

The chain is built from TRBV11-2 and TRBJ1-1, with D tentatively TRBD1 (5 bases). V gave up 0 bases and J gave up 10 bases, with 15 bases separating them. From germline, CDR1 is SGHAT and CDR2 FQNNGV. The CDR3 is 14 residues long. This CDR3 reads CASSLDLARAVAFF. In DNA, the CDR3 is TGTGCCAGCAGCTTAGACTTGGCCAGGGCGGTAGCTTTCTTT.

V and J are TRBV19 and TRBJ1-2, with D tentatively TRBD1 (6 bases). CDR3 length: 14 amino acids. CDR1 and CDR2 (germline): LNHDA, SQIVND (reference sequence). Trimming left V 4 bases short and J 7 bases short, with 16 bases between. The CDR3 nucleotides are TGTGCCAGTAGTAAATCTTACAGGGTTTTTGGCTACACCTTC. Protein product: CASSKSYRVFGYTF.

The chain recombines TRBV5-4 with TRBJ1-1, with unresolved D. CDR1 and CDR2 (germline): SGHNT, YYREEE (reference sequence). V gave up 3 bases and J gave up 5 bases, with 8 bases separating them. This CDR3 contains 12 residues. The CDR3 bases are TGTGCCAGCAGCTCGCGCCCGACTGAAGCTTTCTTT. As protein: CASSSRPTEAFF.

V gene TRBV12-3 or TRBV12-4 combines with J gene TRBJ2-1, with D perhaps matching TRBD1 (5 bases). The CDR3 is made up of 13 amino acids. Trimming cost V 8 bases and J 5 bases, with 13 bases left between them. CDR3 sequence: CASRYMGHNEQFF. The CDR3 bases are TGTGCCAGCCGGTACATGGGGCACAATGAGCAGTTCTTC.

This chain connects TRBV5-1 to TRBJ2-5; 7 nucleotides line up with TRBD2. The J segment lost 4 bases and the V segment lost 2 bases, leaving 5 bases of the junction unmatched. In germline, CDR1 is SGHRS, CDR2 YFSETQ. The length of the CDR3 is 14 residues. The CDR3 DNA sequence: TGCGCCAGCAGCTTTCGGGGGGATTTAGAGACCCAGTACTTC. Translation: CASSFRGDLETQYF.

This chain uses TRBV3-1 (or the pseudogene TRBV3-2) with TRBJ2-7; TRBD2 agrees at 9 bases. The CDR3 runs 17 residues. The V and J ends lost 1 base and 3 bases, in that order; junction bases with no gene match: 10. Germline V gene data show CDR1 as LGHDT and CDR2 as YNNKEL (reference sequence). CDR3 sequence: CASSQARRLAAYYEQYF. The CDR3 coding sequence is TGTGCCAGCAGCCAAGCCCGAAGACTAGCGGCTTACTACGAGCAGTACTTC.

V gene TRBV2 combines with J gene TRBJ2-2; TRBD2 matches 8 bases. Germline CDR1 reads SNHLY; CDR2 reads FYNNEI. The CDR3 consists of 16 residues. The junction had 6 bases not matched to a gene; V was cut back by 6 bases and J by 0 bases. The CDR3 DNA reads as TGTGCCAGCAGGGCGGGGGGTCCAGCGAACACCGGGGAGCTGTTTTTT. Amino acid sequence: CASRAGGPANTGELFF.

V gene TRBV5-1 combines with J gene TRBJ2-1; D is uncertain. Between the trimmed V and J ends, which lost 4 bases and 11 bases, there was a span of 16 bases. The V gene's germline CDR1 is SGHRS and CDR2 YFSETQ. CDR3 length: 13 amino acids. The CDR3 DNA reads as TGCGCCAGCAGCCCCGCGCGAGGTTGGCAGCAGTTCTTC. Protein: CASSPARGWQQFF.

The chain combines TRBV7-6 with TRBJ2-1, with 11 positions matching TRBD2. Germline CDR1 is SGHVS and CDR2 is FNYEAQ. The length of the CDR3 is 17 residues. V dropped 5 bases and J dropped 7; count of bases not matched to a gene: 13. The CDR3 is CASSPRNSGGADNEQFF. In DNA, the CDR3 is TGTGCCAGCAGCCCACGGAATAGCGGGGGGGCCGATAATGAGCAGTTCTTC.

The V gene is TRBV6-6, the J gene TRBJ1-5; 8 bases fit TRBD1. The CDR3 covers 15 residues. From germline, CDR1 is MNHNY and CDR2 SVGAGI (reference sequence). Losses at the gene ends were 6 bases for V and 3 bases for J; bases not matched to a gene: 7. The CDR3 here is CASRPVTGDNQPQHF. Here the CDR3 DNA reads TGTGCCAGCAGACCAGTGACAGGGGACAATCAGCCCCAGCATTTT.

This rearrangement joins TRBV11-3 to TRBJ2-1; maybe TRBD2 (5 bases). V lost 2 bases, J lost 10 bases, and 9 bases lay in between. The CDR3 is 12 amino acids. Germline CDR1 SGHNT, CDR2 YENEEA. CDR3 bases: TGTGCCAGCAGCTTATCAACGGGAGAGCAGTTCTTC. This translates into CASSLSTGEQFF.

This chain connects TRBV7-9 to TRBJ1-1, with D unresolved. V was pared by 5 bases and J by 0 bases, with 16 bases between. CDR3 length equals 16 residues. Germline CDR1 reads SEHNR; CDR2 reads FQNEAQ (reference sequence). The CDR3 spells CASSATGYNVNTEAFF. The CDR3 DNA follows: TGTGCCAGCAGCGCCACGGGGTACAACGTGAACACTGAAGCTTTCTTT.

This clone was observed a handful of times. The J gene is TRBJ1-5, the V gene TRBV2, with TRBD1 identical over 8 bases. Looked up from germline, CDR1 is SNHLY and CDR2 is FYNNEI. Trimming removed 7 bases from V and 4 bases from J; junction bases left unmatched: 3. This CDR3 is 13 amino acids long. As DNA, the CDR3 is TGTGCCAGCAAGGGACAGGAAAATCAGCCCCAGCATTTT. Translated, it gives CASKGQENQPQHF.

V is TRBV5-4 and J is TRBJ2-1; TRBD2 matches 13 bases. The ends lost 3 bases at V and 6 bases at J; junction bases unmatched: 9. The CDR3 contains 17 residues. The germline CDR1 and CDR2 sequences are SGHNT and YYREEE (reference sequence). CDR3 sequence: CASSSTTGLAGLNEQFF. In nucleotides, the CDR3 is TGTGCCAGCAGCTCTACAACGGGACTAGCGGGGCTCAATGAGCAGTTCTTC.

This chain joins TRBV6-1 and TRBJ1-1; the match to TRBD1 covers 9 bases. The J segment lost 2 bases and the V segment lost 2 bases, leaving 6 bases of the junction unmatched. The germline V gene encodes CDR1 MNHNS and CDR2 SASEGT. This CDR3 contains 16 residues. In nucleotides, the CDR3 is TGTGCCAGCAGTGAAAGACAGGGGGTGGATAACACTGAAGCTTTCTTT. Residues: CASSERQGVDNTEAFF.

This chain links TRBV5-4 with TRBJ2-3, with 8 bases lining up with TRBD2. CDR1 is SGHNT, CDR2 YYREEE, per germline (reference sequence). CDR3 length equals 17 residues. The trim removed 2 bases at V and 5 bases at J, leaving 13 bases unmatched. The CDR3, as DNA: TGTGCCAGCAGCTTCCCCGAGCGGGGGATAGGAGGAGATACGCAGTATTTT. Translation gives CASSFPERGIGGDTQYF.